The 7 T cell receptor beta chains reported below all come from one sample, sequenced in a study of CD8 T cells in ankylosing spondylitis. General study points: Characteristic, it appeared, of ankylosing spondylitis blood was a TCR beta motif of eight or nine highly homologous variants.

For these TCRs, the target antigens are not known. TCRdb reanalysed the 5' RACE reads using MiXCR and keeps one entry per CDR3 protein. The data contain fewer than 650,000 distinct CDR3 sequences, roughly 13% of them seen just once; the ten biggest clones take up about 6.8%. The sequencing input was blood, either unsorted or a sorted T cell fraction (not recorded which). The source of these receptors is a male donor with ankylosing spondylitis.

This clonotype was recorded a few times. J is TRBJ2-5 and V is TRBV20-1, with D unclear. This CDR3 has 13 amino acids. Trimming removed 5 bases at V and 3 bases at J, with 13 bases between. From germline, CDR1 is DFQATT and CDR2 SNEGSKA (reference sequence). CDR3 region: CSAGWSVEETQYF. Written as DNA, the CDR3 is TGCAGTGCTGGATGGAGCGTCGAAGAGACCCAGTACTTC.

A few counts support this clonotype. This rearrangement joins TRBV5-1 to TRBJ2-3, with TRBD2 as a possible D gene (5 bases). The CDR3 is 15 amino acids. Trimming pared 0 bases from V and 0 bases from J, leaving 8 bases between. CDR1 and CDR2 (germline): SGHRS, YFSETQ. In DNA, the CDR3 is TGCGCCAGCAGCTTGGTTCCGGGGAGCACAGATACGCAGTATTTT. Translating gives CASSLVPGSTDTQYF.

This rearrangement joins TRBV5-1 to TRBJ2-1; possibly TRBD1 for D (6 bases). The V end lost 4 bases, the J end lost 0 bases, and 14 bases lay between the germline ends. CDR1 and CDR2 (germline): SGHRS, YFSETQ. The CDR3 extends over 16 amino acids. The CDR3 loop is CASSEGVLSSYNEQFF. The CDR3, as DNA: TGCGCCAGCAGCGAGGGGGTATTGAGCTCCTACAATGAGCAGTTCTTC.

This chain joins TRBV3-1 and TRBJ2-3; possible D gene TRBD1, 6 bases. The germline gives CDR1 LGHDT, CDR2 YNNKEL (reference sequence). The V and J ends lost 8 bases and 1 base respectively, with 16 bases between them. CDR3 length: 15 amino acids. The CDR3 DNA reads TGTGCCAGCGGGGGCACCCAGATGGGCACAGATACGCAGTATTTT. Translated: CASGGTQMGTDTQYF.

In its sample, this clonotype was seen a few times. The V gene is TRBV11-2, the J gene TRBJ2-3; D is possibly TRBD2 (6 bases). CDR3 length: 14 amino acids. The V end lost 2 bases, the J end lost 5 bases, and 11 bases lay between the germline ends. In germline, CDR1 is SGHAT, CDR2 FQNNGV. The CDR3 reads CASSLRDSQDTQYF. The CDR3 DNA reads TGTGCCAGCAGCTTAAGGGACTCCCAAGATACGCAGTATTTT.

This clonotype has only a few counts. V and J are TRBV28 and TRBJ1-2, with D uncertain. The CDR3 contains 15 residues. Per the germline V gene, CDR1 is MDHEN and CDR2 is SYDVKM. Trimming cost V 6 bases and J 0 bases, with 14 bases left between them. The CDR3 reads CASRPYTTANYGYTF. The CDR3 DNA is TGTGCCAGCAGGCCCTACACCACAGCTAACTATGGCTACACCTTC.

This clonotype was counted a few times. This chain uses TRBV12-3 or TRBV12-4 with TRBJ2-7, with 14 bases that match TRBD2. V trimming: 3 bases; J trimming: 5 bases; junction bases outside the gene matches: 0. CDR3 size: 14 residues. This CDR3 is CASSLGLAGDEQYV. CDR3 DNA sequence: TGTGCCAGCAGTTTGGGACTAGCGGGAGACGAGCAGTACGTC.